This T cell receptor (beta chain) was identified in a study of blood T cell repertoires in COVID-19. Study-level information: Samples came from the United States, Italy and Spain, spanning acute and convalescent COVID-19. Sources were T cells, B-cell-depleted T cells, or PBMCs; the material itself was cDNA or gDNA.

Authors' methods: Reference gene primers were amplified, and this amplification served to estimate nucleated cell counts. The repertoire was sequenced with immunoSEQ multiplex PCR; TCRdb's copy has only in-frame clones and lacks some. D and trimming come from the DNA, and the V and J calls and clone size come from that table. The sample lists over 400,000 clones, around 85% occurring once. As concerns this clone: Different DNA sequences within this sample yield the same CDR3.

CDR1 and CDR2 from the germline V gene are SGHNT and YYREEE (reference sequence). The CDR3 is made up of 15 amino acids. Trimming removed 4 bases from V and 2 bases from J, with 13 bases in between. J is TRBJ2-1 and V is TRBV5-4, with D tentatively TRBD2 (5 bases). Sequenced: peripheral blood. The sequence was collected from a human donor in a cohort sampled during active COVID-19. The CDR3 DNA reads TGTGCCAGCAGCCTGGACCGGGGTACCTACAATGAGCAGTTCTTC. This encodes CASSLDRGTYNEQFF.